The 24 T cell receptor beta chains in this list originate from one sample, sequenced in a study of shared clonotypes between healthy human individuals. Generated by immunoSEQ multiplex PCR, the TCRdb table keeps only in-frame clones and is missing some. The sample has hundreds of thousands of clones; roughly 72% are singletons. The sequenced sample consisted of memory CD4+ T cells sorted from blood. Subset: CD45RA-negative fraction. The receptors were sampled from a woman aged 25 to 45 in good health.

There are a few counts of this clone. V and J are TRBV28 and TRBJ1-4; D is ambiguous. Trimming left V 1 base short and J 6 bases short, with 0 bases between. Germline CDR1 reads MDHEN; CDR2 reads SYDVKM. CDR3 length equals 11 residues. The CDR3: CASSLYEKLFF. CDR3 coding DNA: TGTGCCAGCAGTTTATATGAAAAACTGTTTTTT.

V usage is TRBV5-1 and J usage is TRBJ1-1; 8 bases are a match to TRBD1. Germline assignment: CDR1 SGHRS and CDR2 YFSETQ. V lost 0 bases, J lost 0 bases, and 4 bases stayed unmatched. The CDR3 loop spans 16 amino acids. This chain's CDR3 is CASSLVGQGVNTEAFF. As DNA, the CDR3 is TGCGCCAGCAGCTTGGTCGGACAGGGAGTGAACACTGAAGCTTTCTTT.

The CDR3 region is CASTKTLLNIQYF. Here the CDR3 DNA reads TGTGCCAGCACCAAGACCCTACTAAACATTCAGTACTTC. The chain uses TRBV2 and TRBJ2-4; D gene unclear. This CDR3 contains 13 residues. CDR1 SNHLY and CDR2 FYNNEI come from the germline V gene. The ends were cut back, 7 bases at V and 6 bases at J, with 13 bases in the middle.

The V gene is TRBV7-9, the J gene TRBJ1-2, with 9 bases lining up with TRBD1. The CDR3 covers 14 residues. Trimming at V came to 5 bases and at J to 8 bases, leaving 9 bases not matched to a gene. Looked up from germline, CDR1 is SEHNR and CDR2 is FQNEAQ (reference sequence). The CDR3 region is CASSRDRAVYGYTF. CDR3 nucleotides: TGTGCCAGCAGCCGGGACAGGGCAGTGTACGGCTACACCTTC.

This CDR3 is CASSLAGLAGDLEQFF. In DNA, the CDR3 is TGTGCCAGCAGCTTAGCGGGACTAGCGGGAGATCTTGAGCAGTTCTTC. The chain couples TRBV11-2 to TRBJ2-1; 14 bases fit TRBD2. After removal of 1 base from V and 9 bases from J, the junction contained 5 bases not matched to a gene. The CDR3 loop spans 16 amino acids. CDR1 and CDR2 from the germline V gene are SGHAT and FQNNGV.

V and J are TRBV11-2 and TRBJ2-7, with 7 bases matching TRBD2. In germline, CDR1 is SGHAT, CDR2 FQNNGV. Unmatched junction bases numbered 14, after V lost 5 bases and J lost 4 bases. This CDR3 contains 16 residues. CDR3 coding DNA: TGTGCCAGCAGCCCGACCCAGGGAGGGGTTGTTTACGAGCAGTACTTC. Protein: CASSPTQGGVVYEQYF.

Notes on this clone: This sequence may be a read error, since a much larger clone differs from it by one base. J is TRBJ1-1 and V is TRBV5-6; tentatively, D is TRBD1 (6 bases). Per germline, CDR1 SGHDT and CDR2 YYEEEE. The CDR3 sequence is 13 residues long. Trimming left V 5 bases short and J 1 base short, with 9 bases between. CDR3 residues: CASRPTGNTEAFF. The DNA for the CDR3 is TGTGCCAGCAGGCCGACAGGGAACACTGAAGCTTTCTTT.

CDR3 protein: CASRRGKLAGAYNEQFF. CDR3 bases: TGTGCCAGCAGACGGGGAAAACTAGCGGGAGCTTACAATGAGCAGTTCTTC. This chain links TRBV27 with TRBJ2-1; 11 positions match TRBD2. The CDR3 covers 17 residues. Germline V gene lookup returns CDR1 MNHEY and CDR2 SMNVEV (reference sequence). J gave up 4 bases and V 6 bases, and 11 bases lay outside the gene matches.

This CDR3 reads CASASGYVDEQFF. CDR3 DNA: TGTGCCAGCGCTAGCGGGTATGTCGATGAGCAGTTCTTC. This chain joins TRBV28 and TRBJ2-1; TRBD2 matches at 8 bases. This CDR3 is built from 13 residues. The germline V gene encodes CDR1 MDHEN and CDR2 SYDVKM. J gave up 8 bases and V 8 bases, and 8 bases lay outside the gene matches.

CDR3 DNA: TGTGCCAGCATCACGGACAGGGAAGAGACCCAGTACTTC. This sequence encodes CASITDREETQYF. This sequence joins TRBV2 and TRBJ2-5; 8 bases fit TRBD1. The CDR3 is made up of 13 amino acids. Germline CDR1 is SNHLY and CDR2 is FYNNEI. V shed 7 bases, J shed 3 bases, and the junction held 4 bases outside the gene matches.

The chain has TRBV2 and TRBJ2-3; D might be TRBD2 (6 bases). Germline V gene data show CDR1 as SNHLY and CDR2 as FYNNEI. V was trimmed by 7 bases and J by 2 bases, leaving 19 bases between them. The CDR3 is made up of 16 amino acids. The CDR3 loop reads CASITGLGGTTDTQYF. The CDR3 bases are TGTGCCAGCATTACGGGATTAGGCGGGACCACAGATACGCAGTATTTT.

The chain combines TRBV15 with TRBJ2-7; TRBD2 is a possible D gene (6 bases). The length of the CDR3 is 16 residues. V was clipped by 1 base and J by 1 base, with 14 bases between them. Per germline, CDR1 LNHNV and CDR2 YYDKDF (reference sequence). The CDR3 here is CATSRGGLPRSYEQYF. In nucleotides, the CDR3 is TGTGCCACCAGCAGAGGAGGACTACCGCGTTCCTACGAGCAGTACTTC.

This chain connects TRBV7-6 to TRBJ1-2, with D maybe TRBD1 (6 bases). The CDR3 loop spans 15 amino acids. The V end lost 1 base, the J end lost 5 bases, and 14 bases lay between the germline ends. The V gene's germline CDR1 is SGHVS and CDR2 FNYEAQ. The CDR3 DNA follows: TGTGCCAGCAGCTTAGAGGGGGATTTGACGTATGGCTACACCTTC. Encoded protein: CASSLEGDLTYGYTF.

CDR3 sequence (DNA): TGTGCCAGCTCACCTCGACAGGAGGGGGAGACCCAGTACTTC. Translation: CASSPRQEGETQYF. V is TRBV18 and J is TRBJ2-5; D could derive from TRBD1 or TRBD2 (6 bases each). CDR1 and CDR2 from the germline V gene are KGHSH and LQKENI. V was shortened by 3 bases and J by 5 bases, with 13 bases between the two germline ends. The CDR3 is 14 residues long.

The chain couples TRBV19 to TRBJ2-2; TRBD1 agrees at 8 bases. CDR3 length: 15 residues. J lost 7 bases, V lost 4 bases, and 8 bases had no gene match. CDR1 LNHDA and CDR2 SQIVND come from the germline V gene (reference sequence). CDR3 coding DNA: TGTGCCAGTAGTACATCAGGGGGCGCGAACGGGGAGCTGTTTTTT. This codes for CASSTSGGANGELFF. Filled out from reference TRBV19 and TRBJ2-2, the complete variable domain reads DGGITQSPKYLFRKEGQNVTLSCEQNLNHDAMYWYRQDPGQGLRLIYYSQIVNDFQKGDIAEGYSVSREKKESFPLTVTSAQKNPTAFYLCASSTSGGANGELFFGEGSRLTVL.

V usage is TRBV27 and J usage is TRBJ2-3, with D perhaps TRBD1 (6 bases). The germline V gene encodes CDR1 MNHEY and CDR2 SMNVEV (reference sequence). V lost 4 bases and J lost 2, with 10 bases in between. The CDR3 has 14 residues. CDR3 bases: TGTGCCAGCAGTTCGAAGGGGGACACAGATACGCAGTATTTT. It encodes CASSSKGDTDTQYF.

The rearrangement links TRBV5-1 to TRBJ2-1; 7 nucleotides line up with TRBD2. CDR3 length: 14 residues. J gave up 6 bases and V 2 bases, and 5 bases lay outside the gene matches. The germline gives CDR1 SGHRS, CDR2 YFSETQ. The DNA of the CDR3 is TGCGCCAGCAGCTTTGATCGGGAGGCCAATGAGCAGTTCTTC. Amino acids: CASSFDREANEQFF.

This chain uses TRBV2 with TRBJ2-1; the D gene is possibly TRBD1 (6 bases). Trimming shortened V by 4 bases and J by 5 bases, and 18 bases separated the two germline ends. From germline, CDR1 is SNHLY and CDR2 FYNNEI. The CDR3 is 16 amino acids. DNA for the CDR3: TGTGCCAGCAGTGTTTCCTCGTGGGGGCCTCACAATGAGCAGTTCTTC. Its translation is CASSVSSWGPHNEQFF. Based on the CDR3 plus reference TRBV2 and TRBJ2-1, the full variable domain is EPEVTQTPSHQVTQMGQEVILRCVPISNHLYFYWYRQILGQKVEFLVSFYNNEISEKSEIFDDQFSVERPDGSNFTLKIRSTKLEDSAMYFCASSVSSWGPHNEQFFGPGTRLTVL.

CDR3 protein: CASRGASGSVYEQYF. DNA of the CDR3: TGTGCCAGCAGGGGCGCTAGCGGGAGTGTGTACGAGCAGTACTTC. The rearrangement links TRBV28 to TRBJ2-7; TRBD2 matches 10 bases. V was clipped by 6 bases and J by 4 bases; unmatched bases: 9. The CDR3 length is 15 residues. Germline CDR1 reads MDHEN; CDR2 reads SYDVKM.

The sample holds one count of this clone. This rearrangement joins TRBV14 to TRBJ2-7, with TRBD2 as a possible D gene (5 bases). V gave up 4 bases and J gave up 2 bases, with 18 bases separating them. The germline gives CDR1 SGHDN, CDR2 FVKESK. The CDR3 is made up of 16 amino acids. The CDR3 sequence is CASSPGIRVTTYEQYF. DNA of the CDR3: TGTGCCAGCAGCCCCGGGATCCGGGTTACTACCTACGAGCAGTACTTC.

V is TRBV11-2 and J is TRBJ2-3; D gene uncertain. CDR1 is SGHAT, CDR2 FQNNGV, per germline. The CDR3 extends over 15 amino acids. Trimming shortened V by 1 base and J by 0 bases, and 8 bases separated the two germline ends. DNA of the CDR3: TGTGCCAGCAGCTTAGTGACGGGCAGCACAGATACGCAGTATTTT. The encoded protein is CASSLVTGSTDTQYF.

For this clone: A much larger clonotype is one base distant, so this may be a read error. The chain joins TRBV7-9 to TRBJ2-1; no reliable D call. V lost 1 base and J 3 bases, leaving 1 base between the germline ends. This CDR3 region has 12 residues. The germline gives CDR1 SEHNR, CDR2 FQNEAQ (reference sequence). The CDR3: CASSLGYNEQFF. CDR3 nucleotide sequence: TGTGCCAGCAGCTTAGGCTACAATGAGCAGTTCTTC.

The V and J genes are TRBV6-1 and TRBJ2-1, with 8 bases lining up with TRBD2. Germline CDR1 reads MNHNS; CDR2 reads SASEGT. This CDR3 contains 13 residues. V shed 7 bases and J 9 bases; nucleotides not matched to a gene: 8. CDR3 sequence: CASTGTSGTEQFF. The CDR3, as DNA: TGTGCCAGCACCGGGACTAGTGGTACTGAGCAGTTCTTC.

J is TRBJ2-2 and V is TRBV27, with D unresolved. Per the germline V gene, CDR1 is MNHEY and CDR2 is SMNVEV (reference sequence). Trimming pared 4 bases from V and 5 bases from J, leaving 14 bases between. The CDR3 runs to 15 residues. DNA for the CDR3: TGTGCCAGCAGTTCCCGGCCTCTGGGGACCGGGGAGCTGTTTTTT. It translates to CASSSRPLGTGELFF.